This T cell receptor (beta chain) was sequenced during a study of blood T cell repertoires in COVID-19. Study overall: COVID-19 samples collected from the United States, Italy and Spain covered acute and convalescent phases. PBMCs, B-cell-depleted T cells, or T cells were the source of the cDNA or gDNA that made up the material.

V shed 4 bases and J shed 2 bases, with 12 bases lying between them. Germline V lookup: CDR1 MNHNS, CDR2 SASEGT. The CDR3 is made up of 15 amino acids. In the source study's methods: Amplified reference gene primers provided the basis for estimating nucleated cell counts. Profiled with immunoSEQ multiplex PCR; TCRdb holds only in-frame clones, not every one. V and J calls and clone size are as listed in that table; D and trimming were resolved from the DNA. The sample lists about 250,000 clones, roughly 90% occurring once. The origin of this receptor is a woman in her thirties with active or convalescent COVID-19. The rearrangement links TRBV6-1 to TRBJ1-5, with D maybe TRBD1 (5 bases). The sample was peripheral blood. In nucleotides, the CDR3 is TGTGCCAGCAGTGGGCGGCAGGGCCGCAATCAGCCCCAGCATTTT. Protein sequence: CASSGRQGRNQPQHF.